Presented here are 12 T cell receptor beta chains from one specimen sequenced in a study of CD8 T cells in Susac syndrome. When the RNA was reverse transcribed, random hexamers were used with an input of about 0.5 to 1 ug. Each CDR3 protein is one row after TCRdb ran MiXCR on the immunoSEQ multiplex PCR reads. The sample holds 150,000 to 200,000 distinct CDR3 sequences, 90% to 95% seen once. Sequenced sample: CD4+ T cells from PBMCs. Receptors originate from a human donor with multiple sclerosis.

The chain joins TRBV6-5 to TRBJ1-1; D uncertain. CDR1 and CDR2 (germline): MNHEY, SVGAGI. There are 11 residues in the CDR3. Trimming cost V 2 bases and J 8 bases, with 6 bases left between them. The CDR3 loop reads CASSYREEAFF. The CDR3 DNA follows: TGTGCCAGCAGTTACAGGGAGGAAGCTTTCTTT.

V gene TRBV20-1 combines with J gene TRBJ2-5; perhaps TRBD1 as D (6 bases). Germline CDR1 and CDR2: DFQATT and SNEGSKA (reference sequence). V was pared by 3 bases and J by 6 bases, with 14 bases between. The CDR3 spans 13 residues. The CDR3 coding sequence is TGCAGTGCTAGGGGGGACAACGTCAAGACCCAGTACTTC. Its translation is CSARGDNVKTQYF.

This sequence joins TRBV7-3 and TRBJ2-1; D is possibly TRBD1 (6 bases). The CDR3 is 15 amino acids. Trimming removed 5 bases from V and 9 bases from J, with 20 bases in between. Germline assignment: CDR1 SGHTA and CDR2 FQGTGA. This CDR3 reads CASSQSGDRAGEQFF. CDR3 nucleotide sequence: TGTGCCAGCAGCCAGTCAGGGGATCGGGCGGGTGAGCAGTTCTTC.

The V gene is TRBV7-3, the J gene TRBJ2-3; perhaps TRBD2 as D (5 bases). This CDR3 spans 16 amino acids. Germline-derived CDR1 and CDR2 are SGHTA and FQGTGA. Trimming cost V 0 bases and J 1 base, with 11 bases left between them. CDR3 loop: CASSLTAGLRTDTQYF. CDR3 coding DNA: TGTGCCAGCAGCTTAACGGCCGGACTCCGCACAGATACGCAGTATTTT.

The rearrangement links TRBV9 to TRBJ1-3, with D uncertain. The V end lost 3 bases, the J end lost 2 bases, and 6 bases lay between the germline ends. The CDR3 loop spans 13 amino acids. Germline-derived CDR1 and CDR2 are SGDLS and YYNGEE. The CDR3, as DNA: TGTGCCAGCAGCGCTCGCCCTGGAAACACCATATATTTT. Encoded protein: CASSARPGNTIYF.

The J gene is TRBJ2-1, the V gene TRBV7-2; TRBD1 aligns across 7 bases. CDR3 length equals 13 residues. J gave up 8 bases and V 2 bases, and 3 bases lay outside the gene matches. Germline CDR1 and CDR2: SGHTA and FQGNSA. CDR3 protein: CASSLNRGDEQFF. As DNA, the CDR3 is TGTGCCAGCAGCTTAAACAGGGGCGATGAGCAGTTCTTC.

This clonotype has only a few counts. This chain links TRBV15 with TRBJ1-2; D gene uncertain. The CDR3 runs to 14 residues. The germline gives CDR1 LNHNV, CDR2 YYDKDF (reference sequence). Trimming took 6 bases from V and 7 from J, leaving 18 bases between them. The CDR3 nucleotides read TGTGCCACCAGTCCCGGGGATAAGGGTTCTGGCTACACCTTC. Translating gives CATSPGDKGSGYTF.

Here the CDR3 reads CATSDFWGRDDEQFF. CDR3 nucleotides: TGTGCCACCAGTGACTTTTGGGGGAGGGATGATGAGCAGTTCTTC. The rearrangement uses TRBV24-1 and TRBJ2-1; TRBD2 aligns across 7 bases. With 4 bases clipped from V and 8 bases from J, the junction kept 10 bases outside the gene matches. Germline values: CDR1 KGHDR, CDR2 SFDVKD. This CDR3 has 15 residues.

The chain carries TRBV4-1 and TRBJ2-7; 9 nucleotides match TRBD2. Germline V gene lookup returns CDR1 MGHRA and CDR2 YSYEKL. The CDR3 contains 14 residues. The junction had 6 bases not matched to a gene; V was cut back by 3 bases and J by 6 bases. The CDR3 here is CASSQGREGREQYF. The CDR3 coding sequence is TGCGCCAGCAGCCAGGGGCGGGAGGGCCGCGAGCAGTACTTC.

The chain couples TRBV12-3 or TRBV12-4 to TRBJ1-1; D gene unclear. The ends were cut back, 2 bases at V and 4 bases at J, with 5 bases in the middle. The length of the CDR3 is 12 residues. CDR3 coding DNA: TGTGCCAGCAGTTTACACGCCACTGAAGCTTTCTTT. Its protein product is CASSLHATEAFF.

The V and J genes are TRBV5-1 and TRBJ2-6; 7 bases are shared with TRBD1. The germline V gene encodes CDR1 SGHRS and CDR2 YFSETQ. The CDR3 is made up of 15 amino acids. V was clipped by 4 bases and J by 2 bases; unmatched bases: 3. The CDR3 region has the DNA TGCGCCAGCAGCATAGGGACAGCTGGGGCCAACGTCCTGACTTTC. Translating gives CASSIGTAGANVLTF.

CDR3 residues: CAISYGDQTQPEQFF. The CDR3 region has the DNA TGTGCCATCAGCTATGGGGACCAAACCCAGCCTGAGCAGTTCTTC. This chain links TRBV10-3 with TRBJ2-1, with D perhaps matching TRBD1 or TRBD2 (5 bases each). Germline V gives CDR1 ENHRY, CDR2 SYGVKD. The germline V and J ends were trimmed by 6 bases and 9 bases, with 21 bases remaining between them. CDR3 size: 15 residues.